The T cell receptor beta chain under discussion was sequenced for a study of blood T cells in healthy people across ages. CDR3 length: 14 amino acids. The germline V and J ends were trimmed by 1 base and 2 bases, with 9 bases remaining between them. Germline assignment: CDR1 SGHRS and CDR2 YFSETQ. A second PCR, run for about 7 to 11 cycles, used a sample-barcoded 5' primer plus a J-beta primer mix. TCRdb ran MiXCR on the 5' RACE reads and lists one entry per CDR3 protein. The sample lists over 550,000 distinct CDR3 sequences; roughly 31% were seen once. This clonotype was sampled from a woman older than 75 in good health. Sequenced material: blood. The rearrangement links TRBV5-1 to TRBJ1-2; perhaps TRBD1 as D (6 bases). This CDR3 reads CASSLWQGNYGYTF. The CDR3 DNA is TGCGCCAGCAGCTTGTGGCAGGGGAACTATGGCTACACCTTC.